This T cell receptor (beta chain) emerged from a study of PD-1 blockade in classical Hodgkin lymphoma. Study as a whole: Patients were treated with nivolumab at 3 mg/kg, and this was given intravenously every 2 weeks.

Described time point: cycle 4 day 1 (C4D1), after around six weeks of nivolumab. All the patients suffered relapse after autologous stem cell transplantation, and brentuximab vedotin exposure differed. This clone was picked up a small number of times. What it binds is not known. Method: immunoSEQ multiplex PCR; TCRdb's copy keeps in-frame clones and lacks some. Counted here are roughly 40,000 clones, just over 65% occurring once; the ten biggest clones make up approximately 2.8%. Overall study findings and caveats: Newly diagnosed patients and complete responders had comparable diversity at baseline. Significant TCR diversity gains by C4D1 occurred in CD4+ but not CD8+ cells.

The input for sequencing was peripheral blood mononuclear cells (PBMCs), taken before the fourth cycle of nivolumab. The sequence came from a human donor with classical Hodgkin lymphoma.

CDR3 loop: CASSGQGGSYGYTF. CDR3 nucleotide sequence: TGTGCCAGCAGCGGACAGGGGGGCAGCTATGGCTACACCTTC. This chain joins TRBV2 and TRBJ1-2; 10 bases fit TRBD1. The CDR3 covers 14 residues. V lost 6 bases, J lost 4 bases, and 5 bases stayed unmatched. Germline V lookup: CDR1 SNHLY, CDR2 FYNNEI.